Listed here are 11 T cell receptor beta chains from one sample, sequenced in a study of human T cells and chemical hapten exposure. The time point: patch test 2, 6 weeks after DPC sensitization. Treatment of the sample: therapeutic diphenylcyclopropenone sensitization with weekly scalp DPC. One entry per CDR3 protein, called by TCRdb with MiXCR from the RACE reads. This table has approximately 25,000 distinct CDR3 sequences, roughly 9.4% appearing once. This specimen consisted of whole blood, obtained in connection with sensitization to the hapten diphenylcyclopropenone (DPC). The receptors come from a man in his thirties or forties with alopecia areata. Some clones in this sample may be carry-over from other donors' samples.

This clonotype was counted many times. The chain is built from TRBV10-2 and TRBJ1-1; D may be TRBD1 (5 bases). CDR1 is WSHSY and CDR2 is SAAADI in the germline V gene. The germline V and J ends were trimmed by 3 bases and 5 bases, with 16 bases remaining between them. The CDR3 runs to 15 residues. In nucleotides, the CDR3 is TGCGCCAGCAGTGACCCAGCCACGGGGGGAACTGAAGCTTTCTTT. It encodes CASSDPATGGTEAFF.

At least ten counts were recorded for this clonotype. The chain employs TRBV29-1 and TRBJ2-7; D unresolved. From germline, CDR1 is SQVTM and CDR2 ANQGSEA. V gave up 2 bases and J gave up 1 base, with 9 bases separating them. The CDR3 extends over 13 amino acids. The CDR3 here is CSVETRLSYEQYF. Written as DNA, the CDR3 is TGCAGCGTTGAAACTCGCCTTTCCTACGAGCAGTACTTC.

This clonotype has only a few counts. V usage is TRBV19 and J usage is TRBJ2-2, with TRBD2 matching over 7 bases. The germline V gene encodes CDR1 LNHDA and CDR2 SQIVND (reference sequence). The trim removed 6 bases at V and 0 bases at J, leaving 16 bases unmatched. The CDR3 has 19 residues. CDR3 protein: CASSKGTVGLAANTGELFF. For the CDR3, the DNA is TGTGCCAGTAGCAAGGGGACGGTCGGTCTAGCGGCGAACACCGGGGAGCTGTTTTTT.

This clonotype has ten or more counts. The gene calls are TRBV30 and TRBJ1-4; 10 bases are shared with TRBD1. After removal of 4 bases from V and 6 bases from J, the junction contained 5 bases not matched to a gene. Germline lookup yields CDR1 GTSNPN and CDR2 SVGIG (reference sequence). There are 14 residues in the CDR3. The CDR3 here is CAWNRQGADEKLFF. The CDR3, as DNA: TGTGCCTGGAATCGACAGGGGGCAGATGAAAAACTGTTTTTT.

The V call is TRBV28, the J call TRBJ2-5; D might be TRBD2 (5 bases). The CDR3 spans 14 residues. Trimming took off 8 bases at V and 3 bases at J, with 16 bases between the two ends. In germline, CDR1 is MDHEN, CDR2 SYDVKM. CDR3 DNA: TGTGCCAGCCACGGCCCCCTGAGGGAAGAGACCCAGTACTTC. It specifies CASHGPLREETQYF.

The table lists this clonotype with many counts. The chain joins TRBV6-2 or TRBV6-3 to TRBJ2-3; D possibly uses TRBD1 or TRBD2 (6 bases each). The ends were cut back, 8 bases at V and 9 bases at J, with 12 bases in the middle. The CDR3 consists of 11 residues. Per germline, CDR1 MNHEY and CDR2 SVGEGT. CDR3 sequence reads: CASSNGGTQYF. The DNA for the CDR3 is TGTGCCAGCTCTAACGGGGGCACGCAGTATTTT.

V gene TRBV9 combines with J gene TRBJ1-3; D gene ambiguous. This CDR3 spans 14 amino acids. The V end was cut by 6 bases, the J end by 0 bases, with 10 bases between. CDR1 is SGDLS, CDR2 YYNGEE, per germline. CDR3 loop: CASTQDFSGNTIYF. The CDR3 DNA is TGTGCCAGCACCCAAGATTTCTCTGGAAACACCATATATTTT.

The rearrangement joins TRBV11-1 to TRBJ1-5, with a tentative D call TRBD1 (5 bases). The ends were cut back, 1 base at V and 5 bases at J, with 6 bases in the middle. The germline gives CDR1 SGHAT, CDR2 FQDESV (reference sequence). CDR3 size: 13 residues. The CDR3 reads CASSLGRDQPQHF. The DNA of the CDR3 is TGTGCCAGCAGCTTAGGCAGGGATCAGCCCCAGCATTTT.

This clonotype was seen repeatedly, ten times or more. The rearrangement joins TRBV29-1 to TRBJ2-7; D may be TRBD1 (6 bases). This CDR3 comprises 16 residues. Trimming removed 2 bases from V and 2 bases from J, with 19 bases in between. The germline gives CDR1 SQVTM, CDR2 ANQGSEA. CDR3 sequence (DNA): TGCAGCGTTGAAACCCAATCACAGGGTGCCGCCTACGAGCAGTACTTC. This translates into CSVETQSQGAAYEQYF.

The chain employs TRBV6-2 or TRBV6-3 and TRBJ2-1; TRBD2 agrees at 11 bases. CDR3 length: 15 amino acids. V shed 6 bases and J 9 bases; nucleotides not matched to a gene: 10. The V gene's germline CDR1 is MNHEY and CDR2 SVGEGT. CDR3 residues: CASRHSGGAYPEQFF. The CDR3 bases are TGTGCCAGCAGACATAGCGGGGGGGCTTACCCTGAGCAGTTCTTC.

This clonotype was seen only a few times. The chain joins TRBV11-2 to TRBJ2-2, with D hard to call. The V gene's germline CDR1 is SGHAT and CDR2 FQNNGV. This CDR3 comprises 12 residues. V was trimmed by 4 bases and J by 5 bases, leaving 5 bases between them. The CDR3 spells CASSSETGELFF. CDR3 sequence (DNA): TGTGCCAGCAGCTCCGAAACCGGGGAGCTGTTTTTT.